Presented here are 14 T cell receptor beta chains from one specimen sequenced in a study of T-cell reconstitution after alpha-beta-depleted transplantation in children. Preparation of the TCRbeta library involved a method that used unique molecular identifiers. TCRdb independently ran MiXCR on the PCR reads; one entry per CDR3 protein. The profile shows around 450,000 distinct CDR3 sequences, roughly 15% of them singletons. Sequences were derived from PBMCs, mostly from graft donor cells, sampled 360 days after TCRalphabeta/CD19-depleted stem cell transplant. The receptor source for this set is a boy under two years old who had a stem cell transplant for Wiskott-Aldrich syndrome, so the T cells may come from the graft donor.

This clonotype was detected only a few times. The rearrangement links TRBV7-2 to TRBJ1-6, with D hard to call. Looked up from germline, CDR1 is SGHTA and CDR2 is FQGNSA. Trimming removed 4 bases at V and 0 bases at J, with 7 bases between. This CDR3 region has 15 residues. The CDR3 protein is CASSYVNSYNSPLHF. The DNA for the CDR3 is TGTGCCAGCAGCTACGTGAACTCCTATAATTCACCCCTCCACTTT.

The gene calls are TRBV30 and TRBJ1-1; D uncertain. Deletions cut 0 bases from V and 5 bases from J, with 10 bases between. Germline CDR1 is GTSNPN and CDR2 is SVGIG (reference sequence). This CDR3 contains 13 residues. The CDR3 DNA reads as TGTGCCTGGAGTGTAATGGTGGGAACTGAAGCTTTCTTT. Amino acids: CAWSVMVGTEAFF.

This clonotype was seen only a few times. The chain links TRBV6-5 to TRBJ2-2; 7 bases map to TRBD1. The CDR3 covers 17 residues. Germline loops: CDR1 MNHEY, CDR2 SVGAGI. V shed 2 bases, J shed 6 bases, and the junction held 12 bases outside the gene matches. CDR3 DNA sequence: TGTGCCAGCAGTTACATACGCGCGACAGGGAATCCCGGGGAGCTGTTTTTT. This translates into CASSYIRATGNPGELFF.

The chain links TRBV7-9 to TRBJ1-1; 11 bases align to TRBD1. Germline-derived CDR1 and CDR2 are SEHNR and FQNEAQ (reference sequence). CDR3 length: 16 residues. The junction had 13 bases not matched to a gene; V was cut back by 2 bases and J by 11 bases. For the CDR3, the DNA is TGTGCCAGCAGCTTAAATCGAAGGACAGGGGGCTTTAGGGCTTTCTTT. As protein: CASSLNRRTGGFRAFF.

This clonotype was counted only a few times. The CDR3, as DNA: TGTGCCAGCAGCGTCGGGACTAGCGGGAACTCCTACAATGAGCAGTTCTTC. This gives the protein CASSVGTSGNSYNEQFF. J is TRBJ2-1 and V is TRBV7-9; 13 positions agree with TRBD2. V trimming: 5 bases; J trimming: 0 bases; junction bases outside the gene matches: 4. Germline CDR1 is SEHNR and CDR2 is FQNEAQ (reference sequence). The CDR3 is 17 residues long. Based on the CDR3 plus reference TRBV7-9 and TRBJ2-1, the full variable domain is DTGVSQNPRHKITKRGQNVTFRCDPISEHNRLYWYRQTLGQGPEFLTYFQNEAQLEKSRLLSDRFSAERPKGSFSTLEIQRTEQGDSAMYLCASSVGTSGNSYNEQFFGPGTRLTVL.

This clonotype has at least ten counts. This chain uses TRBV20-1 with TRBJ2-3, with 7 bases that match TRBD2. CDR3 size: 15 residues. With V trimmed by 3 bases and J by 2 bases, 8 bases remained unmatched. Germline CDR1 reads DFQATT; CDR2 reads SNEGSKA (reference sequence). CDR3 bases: TGCAGTGCTAGCGGACTAGTAGGTACCACAGATACGCAGTATTTT. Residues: CSASGLVGTTDTQYF.

Here the CDR3 reads CASSPPVRGTTYEQYF. In nucleotides, the CDR3 is TGTGCCAGCAGCCCCCCGGTCAGGGGGACAACCTACGAGCAGTACTTC. The chain links TRBV7-9 to TRBJ2-7; 7 nucleotides match TRBD1. The CDR3 is 16 amino acids. V trimming: 5 bases; J trimming: 2 bases; junction bases outside the gene matches: 12. Germline-derived CDR1 and CDR2 are SEHNR and FQNEAQ (reference sequence).

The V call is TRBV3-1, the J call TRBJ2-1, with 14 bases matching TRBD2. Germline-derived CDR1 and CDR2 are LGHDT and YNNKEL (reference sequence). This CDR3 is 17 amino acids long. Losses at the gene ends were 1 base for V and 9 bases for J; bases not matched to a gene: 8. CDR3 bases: TGTGCCAGCAGCCAAGTTACGACTAGCGGGAGGGCCGGTGAGCAGTTCTTC. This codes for CASSQVTTSGRAGEQFF.

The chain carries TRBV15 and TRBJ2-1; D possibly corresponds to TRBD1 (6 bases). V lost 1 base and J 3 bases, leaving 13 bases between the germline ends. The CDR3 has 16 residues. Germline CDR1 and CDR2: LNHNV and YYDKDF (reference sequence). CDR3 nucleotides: TGTGCCACCAGCAGAGGAAAGTACAGGGACTACAATGAGCAGTTCTTC. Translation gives CATSRGKYRDYNEQFF.

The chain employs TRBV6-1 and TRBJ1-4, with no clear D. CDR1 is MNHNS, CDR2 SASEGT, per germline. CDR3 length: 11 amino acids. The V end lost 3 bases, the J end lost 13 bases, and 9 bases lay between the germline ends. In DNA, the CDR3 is TGTGCCAGCAGTGACCGCCATAGACTGTTTTTT. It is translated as CASSDRHRLFF.

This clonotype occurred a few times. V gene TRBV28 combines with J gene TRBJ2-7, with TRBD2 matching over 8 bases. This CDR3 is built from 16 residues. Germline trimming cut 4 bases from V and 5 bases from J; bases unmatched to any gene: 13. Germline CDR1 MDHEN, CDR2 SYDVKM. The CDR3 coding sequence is TGTGCCAGCAGTTCAGGATCACGGGGGGGGTTCCACGAGCAGTACTTC. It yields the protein CASSSGSRGGFHEQYF.

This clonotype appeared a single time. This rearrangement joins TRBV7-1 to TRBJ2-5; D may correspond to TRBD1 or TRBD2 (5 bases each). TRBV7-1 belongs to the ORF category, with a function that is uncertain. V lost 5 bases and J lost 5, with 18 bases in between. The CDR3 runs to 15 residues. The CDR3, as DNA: TGTGCCAGCAGCCACCCCATACGGGACGGGGAGACCCAGTACTTC. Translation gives CASSHPIRDGETQYF.

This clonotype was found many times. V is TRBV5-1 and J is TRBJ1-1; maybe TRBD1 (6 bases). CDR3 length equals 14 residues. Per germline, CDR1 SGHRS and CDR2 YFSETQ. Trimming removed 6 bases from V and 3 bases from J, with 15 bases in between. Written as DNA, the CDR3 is TGCGCCAGCAAAAGGGGGGGTTGGGACACTGAAGCTTTCTTT. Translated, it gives CASKRGGWDTEAFF.

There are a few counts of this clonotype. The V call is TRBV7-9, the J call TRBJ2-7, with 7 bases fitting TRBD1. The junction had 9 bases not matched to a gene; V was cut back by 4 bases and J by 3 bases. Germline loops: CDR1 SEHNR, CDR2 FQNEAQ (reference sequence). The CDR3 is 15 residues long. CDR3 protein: CASSSGQAVLYEQYF. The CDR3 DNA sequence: TGTGCCAGCAGCTCCGGACAGGCCGTCCTCTACGAGCAGTACTTC.